This record covers a single T cell receptor beta chain. The record originates from a study of cytomegalovirus exposure and HLA in healthy donors. The ends lost 5 bases at V and 4 bases at J; junction bases unmatched: 2. The germline CDR1 and CDR2 sequences are LNHDA and SQIVND (reference sequence). This CDR3 is built from 13 residues. PCR used 60 Vbeta primers and 13 Jbeta primers. Profiled with immunoSEQ multiplex PCR; TCRdb holds only in-frame clones, not every one. The sample shows some 140,000 clones, about three quarters of them seen only once. The sequenced sample consisted of PBMCs. The V gene is TRBV19, the J gene TRBJ1-1; 9 bases fit TRBD1. This TCR was recovered from a male donor in good health and CMV-seropositive. In DNA form, the CDR3 reads TGTGCCAGTAGTTGGGGACAGGGCACTGAAGCTTTCTTT. This sequence encodes CASSWGQGTEAFF.